At least ten counts were recorded for the clone carrying this TCR beta chain. The sample is drawn from a study of read filtering for tumor transcriptome and immune sequencing. Germline lookup yields CDR1 SGHAT and CDR2 FQNNGV. This CDR3 has 17 amino acids. V trimming: 5 bases; J trimming: 4 bases; junction bases outside the gene matches: 12. This library used roughly 400 ng RNA and molecular barcoded adaptors spanning alpha/delta and beta/gamma chains. Each CDR3 protein gets one entry after TCRdb re-called the reads with MiXCR. The sample carries around 140,000 distinct CDR3 sequences, roughly 13% recorded once.

What was sequenced was a population of CD138-negative cells sorted from bone marrow. J is TRBJ2-1 and V is TRBV11-2; 9 bases match TRBD1. This sequence originates from a donor aged 40 or older with multiple myeloma. CDR3 nucleotide sequence: TGTGCCAGCAGCCGCCCACTTCCCGGGACAGGGTACAATGAGCAGTTCTTC. Translation gives CASSRPLPGTGYNEQFF. The entire variable domain, with the rest obtained from reference TRBV11-2 and TRBJ2-1, is as follows: EAGVAQSPRYKIIEKRQSVAFWCNPISGHATLYWYQQILGQGPKLLIQFQNNGVVDDSQLPKDRFSAERLKGVDSTLKIQPAKLEDSAVYLCASSRPLPGTGYNEQFFGPGTRLTVL.